A single sample gave rise to the 9 T cell receptor beta chains below, sequenced in a study of spatial heterogeneity in lung cancer (dated by TCRdb to the late 2010s). The library was generated by 5' RACE. Sequencing relied on a NextSeq 500. In TCRdb, the public reads were trimmed at Q25 with fastp and aligned with MiXCR, with productive beta chains retained. CDR3 protein sequences are deduplicated, and each keeps its most common genes and DNA. Counted in this sample were about 27,000 distinct CDR3 sequences; approximately 7% of them appeared once. The top ten hold almost 25% of the sample. Paper-wide results and their limitations: The number of expanded intratumoral alpha and beta TCRs correlated with the tumor nonsynonymous mutation count.

The time point tag for this specimen amounts to: sample taken at primary tumor resection. No antigen has been assigned to these receptors. This specimen was lung tumor tissue, taken at surgery. The receptors derive from a male donor with early-stage non-small cell lung cancer.

This clonotype was observed a handful of times. In nucleotides, the CDR3 is TGTGCCAGCAGCCCCCGAGGCTGGGACTCAACTAATGAAAAACTGTTTTTT. Protein: CASSPRGWDSTNEKLFF. The chain uses TRBV7-8 and TRBJ1-4; tentatively, D is TRBD1 (5 bases). This CDR3 spans 17 amino acids. Germline assignment: CDR1 SGHVS and CDR2 FQNEAQ. Trimming shortened V by 5 bases and J by 0 bases, and 16 bases separated the two germline ends.

The table lists this clonotype with a few counts. V gene TRBV20-1 combines with J gene TRBJ2-7; D not certain. Per germline, CDR1 DFQATT and CDR2 SNEGSKA (reference sequence). The CDR3 has 12 amino acids. V was trimmed by 1 base and J by 1 base, leaving 5 bases between them. The CDR3 DNA is TGCAGTGCTAGAGGCGGATCCTACGAGCAGTACTTC. This sequence encodes CSARGGSYEQYF.

The V gene is TRBV7-2, the J gene TRBJ2-2; 9 positions agree with TRBD2. The CDR3 totals 14 residues. CDR1 and CDR2 from the germline V gene are SGHTA and FQGNSA. The trim removed 5 bases at V and 7 bases at J, leaving 5 bases unmatched. CDR3: CASSLSGGFGELFF. In nucleotides, the CDR3 is TGTGCCAGCAGCCTTAGCGGGGGATTCGGGGAGCTGTTTTTT. Supplemented by reference TRBV7-2 and TRBJ2-2, the full variable domain reads GAGVSQSPSNKVTEKGKDVELRCDPISGHTALYWYRQSLGQGLEFLIYFQGNSAPDKSGLPSDRFSAERTGGSVSTLTIQRTQQEDSAVYLCASSLSGGFGELFFGEGSRLTVL.

This clonotype was detected ten times or more. DNA of the CDR3: TGTGCCAGCAGTTACGACACCGAAGGGGCAGATACGCAGTATTTT. This sequence encodes CASSYDTEGADTQYF. This sequence joins TRBV6-2 or TRBV6-3 and TRBJ2-3; D is possibly TRBD1 (5 bases). Trimming removed 2 bases at V and 4 bases at J, with 13 bases between. This CDR3 has 15 residues. CDR1 is MNHEY, CDR2 SVGEGT, per germline.

Sample share makes this clonotype medium-sized. The rearrangement joins TRBV6-5 to TRBJ2-7, with 7 positions matching TRBD1. The CDR3 covers 16 residues. CDR1 and CDR2 from the germline V gene are MNHEY and SVGAGI. The V gene end was trimmed by 5 bases and the J gene end by 2 bases; junction bases not matched to a gene: 12. The CDR3 coding sequence is TGTGCCAGCAGTACTACATTCGGGACAGCTCCCTACGAGCAGTACTTC. Translated: CASSTTFGTAPYEQYF.

This chain links TRBV28 with TRBJ1-3; D might be TRBD1 (5 bases). V lost 3 bases to trimming and J lost 0 bases, with 9 bases between them. The CDR3 totals 15 residues. Germline V gene lookup returns CDR1 MDHEN and CDR2 SYDVKM. CDR3 in DNA: TGTGCCAGCAGTTTGGGGGGGTACTCTGGAAACACCATATATTTT. This translates into CASSLGGYSGNTIYF.

The sample holds a few counts of this clonotype. The V gene is TRBV20-1, the J gene TRBJ1-2; a possible D gene is TRBD1 (6 bases). Germline CDR1 is DFQATT and CDR2 is SNEGSKA (reference sequence). Trimming stripped 5 bases from V and 6 bases from J, with 10 bases between. This CDR3 contains 11 residues. The CDR3 region has the DNA TGCAGTGCTCCTGGGGGCAATGGCTACACCTTC. Translation gives CSAPGGNGYTF.

Sample share makes this clonotype medium-sized. The rearrangement links TRBV6-2 or TRBV6-3 to TRBJ1-1; D is undetermined. V lost 2 bases and J lost 4, with 17 bases in between. Looked up from germline, CDR1 is MNHEY and CDR2 is SVGEGT. The CDR3 covers 16 residues. The CDR3 sequence: CASSYPYGKKGTEAFF. The CDR3 nucleotides are TGTGCCAGCAGTTACCCCTATGGGAAAAAGGGCACTGAAGCTTTCTTT.

This clonotype appeared many times. The J gene is TRBJ2-7, the V gene TRBV20-1; D possibly matches TRBD1 or TRBD2 (5 bases each). This CDR3 is built from 11 residues. Per the germline V gene, CDR1 is DFQATT and CDR2 is SNEGSKA (reference sequence). V dropped 4 bases and J dropped 12 bases, with 16 bases sitting between them. The CDR3 DNA sequence: TGCAGTGCTAATAGGGACGAGGAGTGGTACTTC. Translating it yields CSANRDEEWYF.